These T cell receptor beta chains were read from a single sample in a study of cytomegalovirus exposure and HLA in healthy donors. Assay: immunoSEQ multiplex PCR; the TCRdb copy retains only in-frame clones and omits some. The data show approximately 250,000 clones, with 70% to 90% seen just once and roughly 0.22% held by the top ten. Sequencing was done on a sample of PBMCs. These receptors all stem from a girl aged 2-15 years in good health and CMV-seronegative. Each CDR3 is given with its conserved first and last residue. D genes are given only for firm matches. Where a row states a size, it is once, few, many or the class of an expanded clone; other rows omit it.

j_gene: TRBJ1-2; d_gene: NA; v_gene: TRBV13; abundance: NA; CDR3nt: TGTGCCAGCAGCTCGATACGAGGTAGTGGCTACACCTTC; CDR3aa: CASSSIRGSGYTF
j_gene: TRBJ1-1; d_gene: NA; v_gene: TRBV6-7; abundance: NA; CDR3nt: TGTGCCAGCAGTTTCCGTGAAGAGGATGCAAACACTGAAGCTTTCTTT; CDR3aa: CASSFREEDANTEAFF
j_gene: TRBJ2-7; d_gene: NA; v_gene: TRBV4-2; abundance: NA; CDR3nt: TGTGCCAGCAGCCAAGAATCCAGGTTGGTCTACGAGCAGTACTTC; CDR3aa: CASSQESRLVYEQYF
j_gene: TRBJ1-1; d_gene: NA; v_gene: TRBV18; abundance: NA; CDR3nt: TGTGCCAGCGCAACGGGGTATACGAACACTGAAGCTTTCTTT; CDR3aa: CASATGYTNTEAFF
j_gene: TRBJ2-3; d_gene: TRBD2; v_gene: TRBV7-9; abundance: NA; CDR3nt: TGTGCCAGCAGTTCCTCGACTAGCGGGGGACAACGAGATACGCAGTATTTT; CDR3aa: CASSSSTSGGQRDTQYF
j_gene: TRBJ2-3; d_gene: TRBD2; v_gene: TRBV15; abundance: NA; CDR3nt: TGTGCCACCCGGACTAGCAGGGGAAGGTCAGATACGCAGTATTTT; CDR3aa: CATRTSRGRSDTQYF
j_gene: TRBJ2-3; d_gene: NA; v_gene: TRBV7-2; abundance: NA; CDR3nt: TGTGCCAGCAGCTTAGTGGGCGGGACTAGCACAGATACGCAGTATTTT; CDR3aa: CASSLVGGTSTDTQYF
j_gene: TRBJ1-1; d_gene: NA; v_gene: TRBV5-1; abundance: few; CDR3nt: TGCGCCAGCAGCGTGGACAGGAACACTGAAGCTTTCTTT; CDR3aa: CASSVDRNTEAFF
j_gene: TRBJ2-3; d_gene: NA; v_gene: TRBV18; abundance: NA; CDR3nt: TGTGCCAGCTCACCAGGAGCGGATACGCAGTATTTT; CDR3aa: CASSPGADTQYF
j_gene: TRBJ2-1; d_gene: TRBD2; v_gene: TRBV11-2; abundance: NA; CDR3nt: TGTGCCAGCAGCTTACCCTCCCTAGCGGGAAGGGTGAATGAGCAGTTCTTC; CDR3aa: CASSLPSLAGRVNEQFF
j_gene: TRBJ2-2; d_gene: TRBD2; v_gene: TRBV5-6; abundance: NA; CDR3nt: TGTGCCAGCAGCTTGACACTAGCGTCTAACACCGGGGAGCTGTTTTTT; CDR3aa: CASSLTLASNTGELFF
j_gene: TRBJ1-1; d_gene: NA; v_gene: TRBV4-2; abundance: NA; CDR3nt: TGTGCCAGCAGCGAGGCACTCGTATTTCGAGACACTGAAGCTTTCTTT; CDR3aa: CASSEALVFRDTEAFF
j_gene: TRBJ1-3; d_gene: TRBD1; v_gene: TRBV30; abundance: once; CDR3nt: TGTGCCTGCCTAGGACAGGGGTCGACGGGAAACACCATATATTTT; CDR3aa: CACLGQGSTGNTIYF
j_gene: TRBJ2-5; d_gene: NA; v_gene: TRBV7-8; abundance: NA; CDR3nt: TGTGCCAGCAGCTGGCAGACGAGGCAAGAGACCCAGTACTTC; CDR3aa: CASSWQTRQETQYF
j_gene: TRBJ1-1; d_gene: NA; v_gene: TRBV5-1; abundance: once; CDR3nt: TGCGCCAGCAGCTTGGGGACAGCTATGAACACTGAAGCTTTCTTT; CDR3aa: CASSLGTAMNTEAFF
j_gene: TRBJ2-7; d_gene: NA; v_gene: TRBV10-3; abundance: NA; CDR3nt: TGTGCCATCAGTGCCGCAGGATCCGCCTACGAGCAGTACTTC; CDR3aa: CAISAAGSAYEQYF
j_gene: TRBJ1-2; d_gene: NA; v_gene: TRBV7-9; abundance: NA; CDR3nt: TGTGCCAGCAGCAGACAGGTCCCCCTAAATGGCTACACCTTC; CDR3aa: CASSRQVPLNGYTF
j_gene: TRBJ2-1; d_gene: NA; v_gene: TRBV6-1; abundance: NA; CDR3nt: TGTGCCAGCAGGGGCAGGGACAATGAGCAGTTCTTC; CDR3aa: CASRGRDNEQFF
j_gene: TRBJ2-3; d_gene: TRBD2; v_gene: TRBV2; abundance: NA; CDR3nt: TGTGCCAGCAGTGAAAGTGGCGGGGGGCCAAGCACAGATACGCAGTATTTT; CDR3aa: CASSESGGGPSTDTQYF
j_gene: TRBJ2-1; d_gene: TRBD2; v_gene: TRBV5-1; abundance: NA; CDR3nt: TGCGCCAGCAGCTTAGAGGTTAGCGGGGGGCTTTACAATGAGCAGTTCTTC; CDR3aa: CASSLEVSGGLYNEQFF
j_gene: TRBJ2-5; d_gene: TRBD1; v_gene: TRBV5-6; abundance: NA; CDR3nt: TGTGCCAGCAGCTTCCCGGGACAGGCCCAAGAGACCCAGTACTTC; CDR3aa: CASSFPGQAQETQYF
j_gene: TRBJ2-3; d_gene: NA; v_gene: TRBV5-1; abundance: NA; CDR3nt: TGCGCCAGCAGCCCTCGGGAGTCGGGGACAGATACGCAGTATTTT; CDR3aa: CASSPRESGTDTQYF
j_gene: TRBJ2-5; d_gene: TRBD2; v_gene: TRBV7-9; abundance: NA; CDR3nt: TGTGCCAGCAGCTTAATGTCCGGGGGGGCCGGAGAGACCCAGTACTTC; CDR3aa: CASSLMSGGAGETQYF
j_gene: TRBJ2-1; d_gene: NA; v_gene: TRBV6-1; abundance: NA; CDR3nt: TGTGCCAGCAGTGACGAGCGGCAGTTCTTC; CDR3aa: CASSDERQFF
j_gene: TRBJ1-4; d_gene: NA; v_gene: TRBV9; abundance: NA; CDR3nt: TGTGCCAGCAGCGCTTCAGGGGAACGAGAAAAACTGTTTTTT; CDR3aa: CASSASGEREKLFF
j_gene: TRBJ2-1; d_gene: NA; v_gene: TRBV7-2; abundance: NA; CDR3nt: TGTGCCAGCAGCTTAGTACAGGGCATCTTTGGGGCCGATGAGCAGTTCTTC; CDR3aa: CASSLVQGIFGADEQFF
j_gene: TRBJ2-7; d_gene: TRBD1; v_gene: TRBV5-1; abundance: NA; CDR3nt: TGCGCCAGCAGCTTGGAGGGACAGGGACCCTACGAGCAGTACTTC; CDR3aa: CASSLEGQGPYEQYF
j_gene: TRBJ1-4; d_gene: TRBD1; v_gene: TRBV28; abundance: NA; CDR3nt: TGTGCCAGCAGTTTAGTGACAGGGGGGAAACTGTTTTTT; CDR3aa: CASSLVTGGKLFF
j_gene: TRBJ1-2; d_gene: TRBD1; v_gene: TRBV15; abundance: NA; CDR3nt: TGTGCCACCAGCAGGCCAACAGGGGTGGATGGCTACACCTTC; CDR3aa: CATSRPTGVDGYTF
j_gene: TRBJ1-1; d_gene: NA; v_gene: TRBV6-5; abundance: NA; CDR3nt: TGTGCCAGCACCCAGGGGACCATGAACACTGAAGCTTTCTTT; CDR3aa: CASTQGTMNTEAFF
j_gene: TRBJ2-5; d_gene: NA; v_gene: TRBV30; abundance: NA; CDR3nt: TGTGCGGTGGGGCAGGGAGGCGAGACCCAGTACTTC; CDR3aa: CAVGQGGETQYF
j_gene: TRBJ2-3; d_gene: TRBD2; v_gene: TRBV11-2; abundance: NA; CDR3nt: TGTGCCAGCAGCTCACTAGCGGGGACTAGCACAGATACGCAGTATTTT; CDR3aa: CASSSLAGTSTDTQYF
j_gene: TRBJ2-7; d_gene: NA; v_gene: TRBV4-2; abundance: NA; CDR3nt: TGTGCCAGCAGCCAAGGCCTAGCGACCCCCTACGAGCAGTACTTC; CDR3aa: CASSQGLATPYEQYF
j_gene: TRBJ2-1; d_gene: TRBD2; v_gene: TRBV28; abundance: NA; CDR3nt: TGTGCCAGCAGATTGCCTTCTAGCGGGAGTTACAATGAGCAGTTCTTC; CDR3aa: CASRLPSSGSYNEQFF
j_gene: TRBJ2-7; d_gene: TRBD2; v_gene: TRBV6-1; abundance: NA; CDR3nt: TGTGCCAGCAGTGAAATTTCGGGGGGCTCCTACGAGCAGTACTTC; CDR3aa: CASSEISGGSYEQYF
j_gene: TRBJ2-7; d_gene: NA; v_gene: TRBV5-1; abundance: NA; CDR3nt: TGCGCCAGCAGCCTTACAGGGGAGCAGTACTTC; CDR3aa: CASSLTGEQYF
j_gene: TRBJ2-1; d_gene: TRBD1; v_gene: TRBV5-1; abundance: NA; CDR3nt: TGCGCCAGCAGCTCTGACAGGGTCAGGAGCAATGAGCAGTTCTTC; CDR3aa: CASSSDRVRSNEQFF
j_gene: TRBJ2-1; d_gene: NA; v_gene: TRBV19; abundance: NA; CDR3nt: TGTGCCAGTAGTACCTACAGACAGGATCGGCAGTTCTTC; CDR3aa: CASSTYRQDRQFF
j_gene: TRBJ2-7; d_gene: TRBD2; v_gene: TRBV10-2; abundance: few; CDR3nt: TGCGCCAGCAGGACTAGCGGGGGGGCGAAATACGAGCAGTACTTC; CDR3aa: CASRTSGGAKYEQYF
j_gene: TRBJ1-2; d_gene: NA; v_gene: TRBV5-6; abundance: NA; CDR3nt: TGTGCCAGCAGCATCCAGGGTTCTAGAGGTCATGGCTACACCTTC; CDR3aa: CASSIQGSRGHGYTF
j_gene: TRBJ2-3; d_gene: NA; v_gene: TRBV7-3; abundance: NA; CDR3nt: TGTGCCAGCAGCTTAAAGGGGGGGGGAACACTCCCAGATACGCAGTATTTT; CDR3aa: CASSLKGGGTLPDTQYF
j_gene: TRBJ1-1; d_gene: TRBD1; v_gene: TRBV18; abundance: NA; CDR3nt: TGTGCCAGCTCACCAACTACAGGGGCAACTGAAGCTTTCTTT; CDR3aa: CASSPTTGATEAFF
j_gene: TRBJ2-5; d_gene: TRBD1; v_gene: TRBV2; abundance: NA; CDR3nt: TGTGCCAGCCCCTCCGGGACAGGGGGGGAGCAGTACTTC; CDR3aa: CASPSGTGGEQYF